The 12 T cell receptor beta chains given below trace back to one sample, sequenced in a study of T-cell memory formation after mild COVID-19. One entry per CDR3 protein, called by TCRdb with MiXCR from the 5' RACE reads. The sample contains some 600,000 distinct CDR3 sequences, roughly a sixth of which appear only once. Sequencing used PBMCs or a T cell subset sorted from them (not recorded which). These receptors were taken from an adult woman who had mild COVID-19 (a few samples of this study predate the infection). Cell type and time point are not known.

The chain combines TRBV15 with TRBJ2-1; weak D call: TRBD2 (6 bases). V was cut by 1 base and J by 8 bases, with 18 bases left in between. CDR3 length: 16 amino acids. The V gene's germline CDR1 is LNHNV and CDR2 YYDKDF (reference sequence). The CDR3 DNA follows: TGTGCCACCAGCAGAGCAACCACTAGCCTCCCTGATGAGCAGTTCTTC. Its translation is CATSRATTSLPDEQFF. The full variable domain, completed using reference TRBV15 and TRBJ2-1, is DAMVIQNPRYQVTQFGKPVTLSCSQTLNHNVMYWYQQKSSQAPKLLFHYYDKDFNNEADTPDNFQSRRPNTSFCFLDIRSPGLGDTAMYLCATSRATTSLPDEQFFGPGTRLTVL.

Here the CDR3 reads CASSEGYGGAFF. CDR3 sequence (DNA): TGTGCCAGCAGTGAAGGGTACGGGGGAGCTTTCTTT. This chain connects TRBV25-1 to TRBJ1-1, with a weak D call TRBD1 (5 bases). The CDR3 is 12 amino acids. Per germline, CDR1 MGHDK and CDR2 SYGVNS. V shed 2 bases and J shed 10 bases, with 11 bases lying between them.

This clonotype was found many times. CDR3 in amino acids: CSAPSGAYNEQFF. The CDR3 DNA follows: TGCAGTGCTCCTAGCGGGGCCTACAATGAGCAGTTCTTC. The chain couples TRBV20-1 to TRBJ2-1, with 9 bases lining up with TRBD2. The CDR3 length is 13 residues. The V gene end was trimmed by 5 bases and the J gene end by 2 bases; junction bases not matched to a gene: 1. CDR1 DFQATT and CDR2 SNEGSKA come from the germline V gene (reference sequence).

The chain has TRBV9 and TRBJ2-5; 15 bases agree with TRBD2. This CDR3 is built from 16 residues. Germline loops: CDR1 SGDLS, CDR2 YYNGEE. V lost 2 bases, J lost 5 bases, and 4 bases stayed unmatched. As DNA, the CDR3 is TGTGCCAGCAGCGTCGGGACTAGCGGGAGGATGGAGACCCAGTACTTC. This translates into CASSVGTSGRMETQYF. Complete variable domain (other parts from reference TRBV9 and TRBJ2-5): DSGVTQTPKHLITATGQRVTLRCSPRSGDLSVYWYQQSLDQGLQFLIQYYNGEERAKGNILERFSAQQFPDLHSELNLSSLELGDSALYFCASSVGTSGRMETQYFGPGTRLLVL.

J is TRBJ2-3 and V is TRBV18, with D maybe TRBD1 (5 bases). This CDR3 contains 14 residues. Germline loops: CDR1 KGHSH, CDR2 LQKENI. The V end lost 0 bases, the J end lost 2 bases, and 6 bases lay between the germline ends. The CDR3 loop is CASSPPGVTDTQYF. In nucleotides, the CDR3 is TGTGCCAGCTCACCACCAGGGGTCACAGATACGCAGTATTTT. The entire variable domain, with the rest obtained from reference TRBV18 and TRBJ2-3, is as follows: NAGVMQNPRHLVRRRGQEARLRCSPMKGHSHVYWYRQLPEEGLKFMVYLQKENIIDESGMPKERFSAEFPKEGPSILRIQQVVRGDSAAYFCASSPPGVTDTQYFGPGTRLTVL.

This clonotype was found a few times. The chain employs TRBV7-2 and TRBJ2-2; 8 nucleotides line up with TRBD2. The CDR3 has 16 amino acids. CDR1 and CDR2 (germline): SGHTA, FQGNSA. J lost 5 bases, V lost 5 bases, and 10 bases had no gene match. CDR3 residues: CASSQWSGSRTGELFF. The CDR3 bases are TGTGCCAGCAGCCAATGGAGCGGGAGCAGGACCGGGGAGCTGTTTTTT.

This clonotype showed up just a few times. This sequence joins TRBV25-1 and TRBJ2-5; 8 nucleotides match TRBD1. Trimming at V came to 0 bases and at J to 0 bases, leaving 27 bases not matched to a gene. This CDR3 spans 24 amino acids. Germline V gene sequence: CDR1 MGHDK, CDR2 SYGVNS. In DNA, the CDR3 is TGTGCCAGCAGTGAATACCCGGGACAGGACTCAATCCATCCTGGTCTAGCTCACCAAGAGACCCAGTACTTC. This encodes CASSEYPGQDSIHPGLAHQETQYF.

The genes are TRBV7-9 and TRBJ2-5; 12 bases are a match to TRBD2. This CDR3 has 16 amino acids. The ends lost 3 bases at V and 4 bases at J; junction bases unmatched: 6. Germline lookup yields CDR1 SEHNR and CDR2 FQNEAQ (reference sequence). The CDR3 region has the DNA TGTGCCAGCAGCTTTTTTGCGACTAGCGGGAGAGAGACCCAGTACTTC. It specifies CASSFFATSGRETQYF. Complete variable domain (other parts from reference TRBV7-9 and TRBJ2-5): DTGVSQNPRHKITKRGQNVTFRCDPISEHNRLYWYRQTLGQGPEFLTYFQNEAQLEKSRLLSDRFSAERPKGSFSTLEIQRTEQGDSAMYLCASSFFATSGRETQYFGPGTRLLVL.

This clonotype was detected only a few times. The rearrangement uses TRBV9 and TRBJ2-3; TRBD1 or TRBD2 may be the D gene (6 bases each). Trimming took 3 bases from V and 5 from J, leaving 19 bases between them. CDR1 and CDR2 (germline): SGDLS, YYNGEE. The length of the CDR3 is 16 residues. The CDR3 loop reads CASSDRGPRGIDTQYF. CDR3 nucleotide sequence: TGTGCCAGCAGCGATCGGGGGCCGAGGGGGATAGATACGCAGTATTTT.

V gene TRBV11-2 combines with J gene TRBJ1-1; D uncertain. V gave up 0 bases and J gave up 1 base, with 18 bases separating them. The CDR3 contains 18 residues. The germline V gene encodes CDR1 SGHAT and CDR2 FQNNGV. This CDR3 reads CASSLEFSAGRGNTEAFF. The CDR3 DNA reads as TGTGCCAGCAGCTTAGAGTTTTCGGCAGGTCGGGGGAACACTGAAGCTTTCTTT.

The CDR3 bases are TGTGCCAGCAGCCCGGGCTTACTTATGGGGAATGAGCAGTTCTTC. It is translated as CASSPGLLMGNEQFF. The chain combines TRBV7-8 with TRBJ2-1, with D hard to call. With 5 bases removed from V and 7 bases from J, the gap between germline ends came to 18 bases. The CDR3 runs to 15 residues. Germline CDR1 SGHVS, CDR2 FQNEAQ.

V usage is TRBV12-3 or TRBV12-4 and J usage is TRBJ1-1; D gene uncertain. Trimming cost V 5 bases and J 5 bases, with 12 bases left between them. The CDR3 spans 13 residues. CDR3 sequence: CASSPQQYTEAFF. CDR3 bases: TGTGCCAGCAGTCCTCAGCAGTATACTGAAGCTTTCTTT.